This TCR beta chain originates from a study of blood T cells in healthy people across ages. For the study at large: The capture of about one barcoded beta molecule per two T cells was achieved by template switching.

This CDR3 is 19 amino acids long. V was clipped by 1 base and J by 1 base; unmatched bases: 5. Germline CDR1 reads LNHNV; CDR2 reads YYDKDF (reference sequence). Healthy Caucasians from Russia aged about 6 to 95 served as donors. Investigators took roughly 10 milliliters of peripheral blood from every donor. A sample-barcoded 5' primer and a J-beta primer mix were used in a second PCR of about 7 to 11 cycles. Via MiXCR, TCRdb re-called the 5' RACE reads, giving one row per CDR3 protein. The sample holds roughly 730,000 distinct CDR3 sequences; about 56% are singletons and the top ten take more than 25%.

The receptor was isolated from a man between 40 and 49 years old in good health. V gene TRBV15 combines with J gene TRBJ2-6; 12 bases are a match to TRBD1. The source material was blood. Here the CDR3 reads CATSRVKGQGASGANVLTF. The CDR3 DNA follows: TGTGCCACCAGCAGAGTTAAGGGACAGGGGGCATCTGGGGCCAACGTCCTGACTTTC.